This T cell receptor beta chain was documented in a study of blood T cell repertoires in COVID-19. Across the study: The samples span acute and convalescent COVID-19 from the United States, Italy and Spain. Nucleic acid was either cDNA or gDNA, and it came from T cells, B-cell-depleted T cells, or PBMCs.

In the original workflow: For nucleated cells, counts were estimated from reference gene primer amplification. Clones were read by immunoSEQ multiplex PCR, and TCRdb kept only the in-frame ones, dropping some. That table is the source of V, J and clone size, and D and trimming were worked out from the DNA. Of about 88,000 clones in the sample, about 85% were seen once. CDR1 is SQVTM and CDR2 is ANQGSEA in the germline V gene. This CDR3 has 15 residues. V was trimmed by 4 bases and J by 6 bases, leaving 18 bases between them. Sequencing used peripheral blood. The V gene is TRBV29-1, the J gene TRBJ2-2, with D perhaps TRBD2 (6 bases). The sequence was obtained from a woman between 65 and 79 years old with acute or convalescent COVID-19. CDR3 nucleotides: TGCAGCGTTGGTCGCGGTGGGGACTCCGCCGGGGAGCTGTTTTTT. Protein sequence: CSVGRGGDSAGELFF.